Below, one TCR beta chain is given with its context. These data are taken from a study of shared T cell receptors in the human thymus. The V gene's germline CDR1 is MNHEY and CDR2 SMNVEV (reference sequence). V shed 2 bases, J shed 3 bases, and the junction held 4 bases outside the gene matches. The CDR3 loop spans 15 amino acids. Assay: immunoSEQ multiplex PCR; the TCRdb copy retains only in-frame clones and omits some. In the table there are roughly 660,000 clones, approximately 88% of which are singletons. The data also belong to a second study, concerning human thymus T cells. That study adds: Immunologically healthy infants in Finland undergoing congenital heart defect surgery were the donors. Obtained as resections during corrective heart surgery, the thymus tissue was then studied. V and J genes seemed to be used with bias in thymic and blood repertoires. A high degree of thymic repertoire overlap among unrelated individuals was reported in related research.

The chain carries TRBV27 and TRBJ2-7, with TRBD1 identical over 10 bases. Sequenced sample: thymocytes. This TCR came from a boy younger than two with a congenital heart defect. Here the CDR3 DNA reads TGTGCCAGCAGTTTAACCGGGACAGGGGACTACGAGCAGTACTTC. Protein product: CASSLTGTGDYEQYF.